The 17 T cell receptor beta chains in this list originate from one sample, sequenced in a study of blood T cell repertoires in COVID-19. TCRdb's copy holds only in-frame clones and misses some; the assay was immunoSEQ multiplex PCR. Of some 200,000 clones in the sample, 80% were seen once. The material sequenced was PBMCs or T cells enriched from blood (not recorded which). The receptors come from a woman in her forties with acute COVID-19.

The rearrangement links TRBV4-1 to TRBJ2-3; TRBD2 aligns across 9 bases. Germline assignment: CDR1 MGHRA and CDR2 YSYEKL. The trim removed 4 bases at V and 4 bases at J, leaving 6 bases unmatched. The CDR3 is 15 residues long. CDR3 in amino acids: CASSPLGGGADTQYF. The CDR3 bases are TGCGCCAGCAGCCCCCTGGGCGGGGGGGCAGATACGCAGTATTTT.

This clone occurred once. DNA of the CDR3: TGTGCCAGCACCGTTAGACAGGGATCGAATTTAAAGCCGGGGACTTTCTTT. Protein sequence: CASTVRQGSNLKPGTFF. The chain has TRBV5-4 and TRBJ1-1; 7 nucleotides match TRBD1. The trim removed 6 bases at V and 12 bases at J, leaving 26 bases unmatched. This CDR3 contains 17 residues. The V gene's germline CDR1 is SGHNT and CDR2 YYREEE (reference sequence).

This chain joins TRBV29-1 and TRBJ1-5; TRBD1 matches 9 bases. V dropped 1 base and J dropped 5; count of bases not matched to a gene: 6. This CDR3 spans 15 amino acids. Germline V CDR1 and CDR2: SQVTM, ANQGSEA. CDR3 protein: CSVEGGTGSDQPQHF. The CDR3 region has the DNA TGCAGCGTTGAAGGGGGGACAGGGTCAGATCAGCCCCAGCATTTT.

The chain joins TRBV5-6 to TRBJ1-2; D may be TRBD1 (6 bases). CDR1 is SGHDT and CDR2 is YYEEEE in the germline V gene. V dropped 4 bases and J dropped 4 bases, with 29 bases sitting between them. The CDR3 runs to 19 residues. DNA for the CDR3: TGTGCCAGCAGCCCCCCTTTCGGTGTCGGACAGTACTCCCGCTATGGCTACACCTTC. It is translated as CASSPPFGVGQYSRYGYTF.

The chain joins TRBV30 to TRBJ2-7; TRBD1 aligns across 11 bases. Unmatched junction bases numbered 6, after V lost 4 bases and J lost 7 bases. This CDR3 is built from 13 residues. Germline CDR1 is GTSNPN and CDR2 is SVGIG (reference sequence). The CDR3 coding sequence is TGTGCCTGGATATCGGGGACAGGGGGAGAGCAGTACTTC. It is translated as CAWISGTGGEQYF. The full variable domain, with the rest looked up from reference TRBV30 and TRBJ2-7, is SQTIHQWPATLVQPVGSPLSLECTVEGTSNPNLYWYRQAAGRGLQLLFYSVGIGQISSEVPQNLSASRPQDRQFILSSKKLLLSDSGFYLCAWISGTGGEQYFGPGTRLTVT.

This clone was seen more than once but under ten times. The rearrangement joins TRBV25-1 to TRBJ1-2; D might be TRBD1 (6 bases). Trimming took 4 bases from V and 8 from J, leaving 17 bases between them. This CDR3 comprises 14 residues. Per germline, CDR1 MGHDK and CDR2 SYGVNS. CDR3 region: CASSVLTGGLGYTF. CDR3 nucleotides: TGTGCCAGCAGTGTTCTGACAGGAGGCCTGGGCTACACCTTC.

This chain connects TRBV19 to TRBJ2-3; D is uncertain. This CDR3 region has 13 residues. Germline loops: CDR1 LNHDA, CDR2 SQIVND (reference sequence). V lost 8 bases and J lost 0, with 9 bases in between. CDR3 in amino acids: CASLGQSTDTQYF. Written as DNA, the CDR3 is TGTGCCAGTCTGGGCCAAAGCACAGATACGCAGTATTTT.

CDR3 protein: CATSRERSGFNQPQHF. In nucleotides, the CDR3 is TGTGCCACCAGCAGAGAACGTTCAGGGTTCAATCAGCCCCAGCATTTT. V usage is TRBV15 and J usage is TRBJ1-5; a possible D gene is TRBD1 (5 bases). CDR3 size: 16 residues. The ends were cut back, 0 bases at V and 3 bases at J, with 12 bases in the middle. Per the germline V gene, CDR1 is LNHNV and CDR2 is YYDKDF (reference sequence).

The chain employs TRBV27 and TRBJ1-6, with no clear D. Germline CDR1 reads MNHEY; CDR2 reads SMNVEV (reference sequence). The germline V and J ends were trimmed by 6 bases and 10 bases, with 16 bases remaining between them. There are 14 residues in the CDR3. In nucleotides, the CDR3 is TGTGCCAGCAGCCTTACCCCGGACTTATCACCCCTCCACTTT. Translation gives CASSLTPDLSPLHF.

CDR3 DNA: TGTGCCAGCAGTTACCTAGCGGGAGGAAACACCGGGGAGCTGTTTTTT. This translates into CASSYLAGGNTGELFF. This chain links TRBV5-6 with TRBJ2-2, with TRBD2 matching 11 bases. V was clipped by 5 bases and J by 2 bases; unmatched bases: 5. CDR3 length: 16 amino acids. Germline CDR1 reads SGHDT; CDR2 reads YYEEEE.

The V gene is TRBV5-1, the J gene TRBJ1-4; D is perhaps TRBD1 (6 bases). From germline, CDR1 is SGHRS and CDR2 YFSETQ. Trimming removed 4 bases at V and 1 base at J, with 17 bases between. The CDR3 runs to 17 residues. The CDR3 sequence: CASSPTGKGVTNEKLFF. The CDR3 DNA is TGCGCCAGCAGCCCGACAGGCAAAGGGGTAACTAATGAAAAACTGTTTTTT.

The chain is built from TRBV3-1 (or the pseudogene TRBV3-2) and TRBJ2-1; a weak D match, TRBD1 (5 bases). The germline V gene has CDR1 LGHDT and CDR2 YNNKEL (reference sequence). This CDR3 is 12 amino acids long. The V and J ends lost 1 base and 14 bases respectively, with 12 bases between them. The CDR3 loop is CASSQAARAEFF. The CDR3 DNA is TGTGCCAGCAGCCAAGCCGCCAGGGCCGAGTTCTTC.

The V and J genes are TRBV30 and TRBJ1-2; perhaps TRBD1 as D (5 bases). The length of the CDR3 is 14 residues. The V end was cut by 1 base, the J end by 3 bases, with 12 bases between. The germline gives CDR1 GTSNPN, CDR2 SVGIG (reference sequence). The CDR3 DNA is TGTGCCTGGAGTGATCAGGGCACCGACTATGGCTACACCTTC. Residues: CAWSDQGTDYGYTF.

V gene TRBV28 combines with J gene TRBJ1-2; TRBD1 agrees at 7 bases. Losses at the gene ends were 5 bases for V and 5 bases for J; bases not matched to a gene: 11. CDR3 length equals 15 residues. CDR1 is MDHEN and CDR2 is SYDVKM in the germline V gene. In nucleotides, the CDR3 is TGTGCCAGCAGTCTACCGGGACAGAGTCTATATGGCTACACCTTC. This encodes CASSLPGQSLYGYTF.

The chain recombines TRBV3-1 (or the pseudogene TRBV3-2) with TRBJ2-1; 7 bases fit TRBD1. J lost 3 bases, V lost 0 bases, and 2 bases had no gene match. Germline assignment: CDR1 LGHDT and CDR2 YNNKEL (reference sequence). CDR3 length: 15 residues. The DNA for the CDR3 is TGTGCCAGCAGCCAAGATCGGGACAGCTACAATGAGCAGTTCTTC. Its protein is CASSQDRDSYNEQFF.

To note about this clone: At one of its ends the junction is not consistent with the germline gene, which may arise from a read error. V and J are TRBV7-7 and TRBJ2-7; a possible D gene is TRBD1 (5 bases). CDR3 length: 15 residues. Germline-derived CDR1 and CDR2 are SSHAT and FNYEAQ (reference sequence). In DNA form, the CDR3 reads TGTGCTAGCAGCCTACAGGCGGATACAGGCTACGAGCAGTACTTC. As protein: CASSLQADTGYEQYF.

This chain joins TRBV7-2 and TRBJ2-7; D is possibly TRBD1 (6 bases). CDR3 length equals 14 residues. Germline V CDR1 and CDR2: SGHTA, FQGNSA. Trimming removed 5 bases from V and 6 bases from J, with 17 bases in between. The CDR3 region is CASSPSGGPREQYF. The CDR3 region has the DNA TGTGCCAGCAGCCCCTCTGGGGGCCCGCGCGAGCAGTACTTC.